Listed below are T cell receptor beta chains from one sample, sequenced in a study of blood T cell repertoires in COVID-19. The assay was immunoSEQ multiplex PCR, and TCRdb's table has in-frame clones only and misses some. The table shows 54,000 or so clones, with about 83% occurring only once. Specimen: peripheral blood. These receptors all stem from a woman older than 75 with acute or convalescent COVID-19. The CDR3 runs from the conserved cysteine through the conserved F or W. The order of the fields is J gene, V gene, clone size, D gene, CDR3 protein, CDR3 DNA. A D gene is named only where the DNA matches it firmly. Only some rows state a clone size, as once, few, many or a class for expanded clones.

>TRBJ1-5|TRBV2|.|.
CASSWIGGNNNQPQHF
TGTGCCAGCAGTTGGATAGGGGGAAATAACAATCAGCCCCAGCATTTT
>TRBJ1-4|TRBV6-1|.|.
CASSEGGGGGLYEKLFF
TGTGCCAGCAGTGAAGGGGGAGGGGGGGGCTTATATGAAAAACTGTTTTTT
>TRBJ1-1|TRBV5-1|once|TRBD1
CASSYQRGRNTEAFF
TGCGCCAGCAGCTACCAAAGGGGGCGGAACACTGAAGCTTTCTTT
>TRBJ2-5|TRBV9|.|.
CASSGHRDWETQYF
TGTGCCAGCAGCGGCCACAGGGATTGGGAGACCCAGTACTTC
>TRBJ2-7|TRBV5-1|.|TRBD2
CASSLDTAGGYEQYF
TGCGCCAGCAGCTTGGATACAGCGGGGGGATACGAGCAGTACTTC
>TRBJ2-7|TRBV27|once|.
CASSLKDSASYEQYF
TGTGCCAGCAGTTTAAAGGACAGCGCTTCCTACGAGCAGTACTTC
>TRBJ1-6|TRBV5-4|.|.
CASSLSSGTGGSPLHF
TGTGCCAGCAGCTTGTCGAGCGGGACTGGGGGATCACCCCTCCACTTT
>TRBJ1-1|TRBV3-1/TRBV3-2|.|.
CASSQEAYREGDEAFF
TGTGCCAGCAGCCAAGAGGCATACAGGGAGGGGGATGAAGCTTTCTTT
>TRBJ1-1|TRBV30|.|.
CAWSDNTVGVSEAFF
TGTGCCTGGAGTGACAACACCGTAGGGGTGTCTGAAGCTTTCTTT
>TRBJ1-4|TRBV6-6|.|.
CASSPLNEKLFF
TGTGCCAGCAGTCCACTTAATGAAAAACTGTTTTTT
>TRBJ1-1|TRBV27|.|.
CASMETGLTNTEAFF
TGTGCCAGCATGGAAACAGGGTTGACGAACACTGAAGCTTTCTTT
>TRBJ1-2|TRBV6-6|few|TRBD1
CASSTGVGGYTF
TGTGCCAGCAGCACAGGGGTGGGGGGCTACACCTTC
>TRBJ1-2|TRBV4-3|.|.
CASSLWDSGVYGYTF
TGCGCCAGCAGCCTATGGGACTCCGGAGTCTATGGCTACACCTTC
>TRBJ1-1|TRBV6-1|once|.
CASSAPTVNTEAFF
TGTGCCAGCAGTGCCCCGACAGTCAACACTGAAGCTTTCTTT
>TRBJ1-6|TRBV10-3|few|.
CAIRAGLVSPLHF
TGTGCCATCAGGGCAGGGCTAGTTTCACCCCTCCACTTT
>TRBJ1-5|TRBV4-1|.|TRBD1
CASSHTGTGGSQPQHF
TGCGCCAGCAGCCATACCGGGACAGGGGGCAGCCAGCCCCAGCATTTT
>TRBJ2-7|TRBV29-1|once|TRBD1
CSVEDRTGYPYSYEQYF
TGCAGCGTTGAAGATAGGACAGGATACCCTTACTCCTACGAGCAGTACTTC
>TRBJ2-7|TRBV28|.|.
CASSFNGPYEQYF
TGTGCCAGCAGTTTTAATGGGCCCTACGAGCAGTACTTC
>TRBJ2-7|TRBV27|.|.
CASSVQGSEQYF
TGTGCCAGCAGTGTACAGGGTAGCGAGCAGTACTTC
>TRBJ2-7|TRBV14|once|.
CASSQDRPSEQYF
TGTGCCAGCAGCCAAGATCGTCCTTCCGAGCAGTACTTC
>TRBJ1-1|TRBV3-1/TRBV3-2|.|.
CASSQGRFTVNTEAFF
TGTGCCAGCAGCCAAGGTAGATTCACGGTGAACACTGAAGCTTTCTTT
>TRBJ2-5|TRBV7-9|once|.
CASSRMGSMRGETQYF
TGTGCCAGCAGCCGAATGGGTTCTATGAGGGGGGAGACCCAGTACTTC
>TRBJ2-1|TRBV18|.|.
CASSPLRSSGHNEQFF
TGTGCCAGCTCACCACTCAGGAGTAGCGGACACAATGAGCAGTTCTTC
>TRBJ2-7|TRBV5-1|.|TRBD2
CASSWVSGTTSYEQYF
TGCGCCAGCAGCTGGGTCTCCGGGACTACCTCCTACGAGCAGTACTTC
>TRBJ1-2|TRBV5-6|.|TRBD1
CASSIVGDREDYGYTF
TGTGCCAGCAGCATAGTTGGGGACAGGGAGGACTATGGCTACACCTTC
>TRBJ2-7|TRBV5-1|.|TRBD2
CASSLGLANYEQYF
TGCGCCAGCAGCTTGGGACTAGCCAACTACGAGCAGTACTTC